The present T cell receptor (beta chain) was sequenced within a study of CD8+CD57+ T cells in acquired aplastic anemia. Points from the study as a whole: The study identified under 30 CD8+ CDR3 sequences shared by patients and controls.

Those patients picked for sequencing had displayed CD8+CD57+ cell expansion on flow cytometry. Among the patients, none had received any therapy at the time of blood sampling. A remark on this clonotype: Its antigen is undetermined.

The CDR3 has 12 residues. Germline values: CDR1 SGHAT, CDR2 FQDESV (reference sequence). Trimming took 3 bases from V and 13 from J; bases not matched to a gene: 4. Genomic DNA served as template for TCR beta VDJ and CDR3 profiling. TCRdb redid the calling of the reads with MiXCR, one entry per CDR3 protein. This table has 150,000 or so distinct CDR3 sequences, over 50% appearing once. The clonotype comes from a human donor with aplastic anemia. The rearrangement uses TRBV11-1 and TRBJ2-3; the match to TRBD2 covers 10 bases. Sequencing used sorted CD4+, CD8+, or CD8+CD57+ T cells (not recorded which) from PBMCs. CDR3 DNA sequence: TGTGCCAGCAGCTTGGACCTAGCGGGGGAGTATTTT. Encoded protein: CASSLDLAGEYF.